Below, 13 T cell receptor beta chains from the same sample are listed, as sequenced in a study of PD-L1 blockade in urothelial cancer. TCRdb's copy holds only in-frame clones and misses some; the assay was immunoSEQ multiplex PCR. There are more than 60,000 clones in the sample; almost 90% occur only once, and around 11% lies in the top ten. Noted time point: peripheral blood 6 weeks after treatment start. Source: PBMCs, taken around atezolizumab (anti-PD-L1) treatment. These receptors came from a man aged 60 to 75 with urothelial cancer.

This chain links TRBV11-3 with TRBJ1-3; no clear D. Per the germline V gene, CDR1 is SGHNT and CDR2 is YENEEA. Trimming took 3 bases from V and 4 from J, leaving 13 bases between them. The CDR3 is made up of 15 amino acids. The CDR3 spells CASSFEEALGNTIYF. In DNA form, the CDR3 reads TGTGCCAGCAGCTTCGAGGAGGCCCTCGGAAACACCATATATTTT.

V and J are TRBV19 and TRBJ1-1, with 7 nucleotides matching TRBD1. The ends lost 3 bases at V and 1 base at J; junction bases unmatched: 14. The CDR3 is made up of 18 amino acids. From germline, CDR1 is LNHDA and CDR2 SQIVND (reference sequence). Here the CDR3 DNA reads TGTGCCAGTAGTATCGCATCTGGTCGAACAGGGGCGAACACTGAAGCTTTCTTT. Protein sequence: CASSIASGRTGANTEAFF.

The V gene is TRBV5-4, the J gene TRBJ2-1, with D possibly being TRBD2 (6 bases). The length of the CDR3 is 17 residues. The germline V gene has CDR1 SGHNT and CDR2 YYREEE (reference sequence). Deletions cut 4 bases from V and 0 bases from J, with 17 bases between. Here the CDR3 DNA reads TGTGCCAGCAGCCGCGGGGCCCCGTTGAGCTCCTACAATGAGCAGTTCTTC. Its protein is CASSRGAPLSSYNEQFF.

The J gene is TRBJ1-4, the V gene TRBV27; 7 bases align to TRBD1. The CDR3 runs to 16 residues. V lost 3 bases, J lost 3 bases, and 7 bases stayed unmatched. Germline V lookup: CDR1 MNHEY, CDR2 SMNVEV (reference sequence). The CDR3 region has the DNA TGTGCCAGCAGTTTTAGGGGACAGACGGCTAATGAAAAACTGTTTTTT. It yields the protein CASSFRGQTANEKLFF.

This chain joins TRBV11-2 and TRBJ2-3; 16 nucleotides line up with TRBD2. The CDR3 length is 16 residues. CDR1 is SGHAT, CDR2 FQNNGV, per germline. Germline trimming cut 6 bases from V and 8 bases from J; bases unmatched to any gene: 8. The CDR3 loop reads CASRWGTSGGAVTQYF. The CDR3, as DNA: TGTGCCAGCAGATGGGGGACTAGCGGGGGGGCAGTTACGCAGTATTTT.

This chain joins TRBV7-3 and TRBJ2-7; 7 nucleotides line up with TRBD2. The germline gives CDR1 SGHTA, CDR2 FQGTGA. Trimming at V came to 1 base and at J to 5 bases, leaving 2 bases not matched to a gene. The CDR3 length is 13 residues. This CDR3 reads CASSLSGSNEQYF. CDR3 sequence (DNA): TGTGCCAGCAGCTTAAGCGGGAGCAACGAGCAGTACTTC.

The genes are TRBV11-3 and TRBJ2-1; 8 bases agree with TRBD2. Germline assignment: CDR1 SGHNT and CDR2 YENEEA. CDR3 length: 14 amino acids. Germline trimming cut 1 base from V and 6 bases from J; bases unmatched to any gene: 2. The CDR3 bases are TGTGCCAGCAGCTTAGTAGCGGGATCCAATGAGCAGTTCTTC. Translation gives CASSLVAGSNEQFF.

The chain has TRBV4-1 and TRBJ1-2, with unresolved D. This CDR3 region has 14 residues. V lost 2 bases and J lost 4, with 11 bases in between. The germline V gene has CDR1 MGHRA and CDR2 YSYEKL. The CDR3 here is CASSQYRTSYGYTF. The DNA of the CDR3 is TGCGCCAGCAGCCAATACCGCACTAGCTATGGCTACACCTTC.

The rearrangement joins TRBV7-2 to TRBJ2-1; 10 bases match TRBD2. With 5 bases clipped from V and 7 bases from J, the junction kept 17 bases outside the gene matches. This CDR3 region has 18 residues. Germline values: CDR1 SGHTA, CDR2 FQGNSA. This CDR3 is CASSSRTLLAGEGNEQFF. The DNA of the CDR3 is TGTGCCAGCAGCAGTCGGACCCTTCTAGCGGGAGAGGGGAATGAGCAGTTCTTC.

This rearrangement joins TRBV4-1 to TRBJ2-4; 9 nucleotides match TRBD2. The CDR3 length is 17 residues. V was pared by 5 bases and J by 9 bases, with 17 bases of the junction left unmatched. Germline V gives CDR1 MGHRA, CDR2 YSYEKL. The CDR3 region has the DNA TGCGCCAGCAGCTCCCGAGGGCGGGAGGGCCTTTGGGGCATTCAGTACTTC. It is translated as CASSSRGREGLWGIQYF.

The chain links TRBV15 to TRBJ2-3, with D uncertain. The V gene lost 8 bases and the J gene lost 0 bases, with 21 bases spanning the gap. This CDR3 has 17 residues. Germline loops: CDR1 LNHNV, CDR2 YYDKDF (reference sequence). The chain's CDR3 is CATAARLRTGSTDTQYF. As DNA, the CDR3 is TGTGCCACCGCAGCACGTCTCCGTACGGGTAGCACAGATACGCAGTATTTT. Supplemented by reference TRBV15 and TRBJ2-3, the full variable domain reads DAMVIQNPRYQVTQFGKPVTLSCSQTLNHNVMYWYQQKSSQAPKLLFHYYDKDFNNEADTPDNFQSRRPNTSFCFLDIRSPGLGDTAMYLCATAARLRTGSTDTQYFGPGTRLTVL.

The chain couples TRBV6-1 to TRBJ1-5; 8 nucleotides match TRBD1. The CDR3 is 16 amino acids. The J segment lost 4 bases and the V segment lost 4 bases, leaving 9 bases of the junction unmatched. Germline loops: CDR1 MNHNS, CDR2 SASEGT. CDR3 loop: CASSGSGTGHNQPQHF. The CDR3 bases are TGTGCCAGCAGTGGGTCTGGGACAGGCCATAATCAGCCCCAGCATTTT.

This clone was counted a single time. This chain uses TRBV27 with TRBJ2-7, with TRBD2 identical over 11 bases. Germline trimming cut 5 bases from V and 2 bases from J; bases unmatched to any gene: 5. Germline CDR1 MNHEY, CDR2 SMNVEV (reference sequence). The CDR3 consists of 15 residues. In DNA, the CDR3 is TGTGCCAGCAGTGCCCCGGGACTAGCGGCCTACGAGCAGTACTTC. This codes for CASSAPGLAAYEQYF.